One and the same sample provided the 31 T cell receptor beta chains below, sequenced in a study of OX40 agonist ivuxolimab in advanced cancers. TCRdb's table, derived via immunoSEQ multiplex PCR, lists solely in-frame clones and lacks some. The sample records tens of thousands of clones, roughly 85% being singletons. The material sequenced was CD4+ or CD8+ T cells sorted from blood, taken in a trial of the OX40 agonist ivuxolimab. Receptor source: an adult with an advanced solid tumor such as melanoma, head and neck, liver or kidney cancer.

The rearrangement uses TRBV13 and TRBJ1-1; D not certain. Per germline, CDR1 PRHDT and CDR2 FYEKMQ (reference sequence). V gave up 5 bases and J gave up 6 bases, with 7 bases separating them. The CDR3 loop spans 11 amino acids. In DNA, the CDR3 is TGTGCCAGCAGCAGGGTAGCTGAAGCTTTCTTT. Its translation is CASSRVAEAFF.

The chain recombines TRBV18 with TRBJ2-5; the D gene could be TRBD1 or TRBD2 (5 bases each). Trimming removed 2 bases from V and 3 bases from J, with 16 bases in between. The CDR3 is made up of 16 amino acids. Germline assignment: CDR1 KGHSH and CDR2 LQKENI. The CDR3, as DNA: TGTGCCAGCTCACCAAGGGGTCGGAGCGGAGAAGAGACCCAGTACTTC. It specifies CASSPRGRSGEETQYF. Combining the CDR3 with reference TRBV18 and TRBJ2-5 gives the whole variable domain NAGVMQNPRHLVRRRGQEARLRCSPMKGHSHVYWYRQLPEEGLKFMVYLQKENIIDESGMPKERFSAEFPKEGPSILRIQQVVRGDSAAYFCASSPRGRSGEETQYFGPGTRLLVL.

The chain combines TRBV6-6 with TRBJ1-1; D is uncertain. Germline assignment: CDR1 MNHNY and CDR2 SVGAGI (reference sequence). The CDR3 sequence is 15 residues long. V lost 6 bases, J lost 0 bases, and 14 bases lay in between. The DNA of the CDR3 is TGTGCCAGCAGCCCCGACGGTACCATGAACACTGAAGCTTTCTTT. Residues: CASSPDGTMNTEAFF.

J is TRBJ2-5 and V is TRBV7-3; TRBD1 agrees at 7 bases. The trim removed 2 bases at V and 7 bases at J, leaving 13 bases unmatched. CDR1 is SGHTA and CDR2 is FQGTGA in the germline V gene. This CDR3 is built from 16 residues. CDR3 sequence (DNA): TGTGCCAGCAGCTTACCGGGACAGTTCTGGATAGGGACCCAGTACTTC. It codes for CASSLPGQFWIGTQYF.

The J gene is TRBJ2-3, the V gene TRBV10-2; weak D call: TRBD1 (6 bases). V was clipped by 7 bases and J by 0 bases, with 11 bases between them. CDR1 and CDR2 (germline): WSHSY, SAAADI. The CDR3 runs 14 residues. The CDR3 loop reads CASTRGFSTDTQYF. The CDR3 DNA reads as TGCGCCAGCACGAGGGGGTTTAGCACAGATACGCAGTATTTT.

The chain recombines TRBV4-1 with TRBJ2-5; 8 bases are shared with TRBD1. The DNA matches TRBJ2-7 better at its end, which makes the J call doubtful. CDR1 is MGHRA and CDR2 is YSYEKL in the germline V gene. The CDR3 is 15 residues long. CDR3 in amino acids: CASSLAGGASYEQYF. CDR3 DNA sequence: TGCGCCAGCAGCCTCGCAGGGGGCGCCTCCTACGAGCAGTACTTC.

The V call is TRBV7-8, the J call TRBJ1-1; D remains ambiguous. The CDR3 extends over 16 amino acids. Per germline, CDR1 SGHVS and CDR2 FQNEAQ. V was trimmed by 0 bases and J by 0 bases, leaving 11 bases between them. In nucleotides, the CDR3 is TGTGCCAGCAGCTTAGCGGGGTGGGGAATGAACACTGAAGCTTTCTTT. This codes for CASSLAGWGMNTEAFF.

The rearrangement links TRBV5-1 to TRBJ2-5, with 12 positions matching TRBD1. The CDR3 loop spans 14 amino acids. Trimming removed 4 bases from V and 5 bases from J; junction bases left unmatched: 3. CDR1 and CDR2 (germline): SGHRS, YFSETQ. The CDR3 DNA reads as TGCGCCAGCAGCCACGGGACAGGGGGCGAGACCCAGTACTTC. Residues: CASSHGTGGETQYF.

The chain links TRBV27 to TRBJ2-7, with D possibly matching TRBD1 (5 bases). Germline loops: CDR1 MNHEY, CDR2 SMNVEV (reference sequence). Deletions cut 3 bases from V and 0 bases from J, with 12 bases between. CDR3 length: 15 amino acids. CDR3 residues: CASSLGRVPSYEQYF. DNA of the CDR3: TGTGCCAGCAGTTTGGGCAGGGTCCCCTCCTACGAGCAGTACTTC.

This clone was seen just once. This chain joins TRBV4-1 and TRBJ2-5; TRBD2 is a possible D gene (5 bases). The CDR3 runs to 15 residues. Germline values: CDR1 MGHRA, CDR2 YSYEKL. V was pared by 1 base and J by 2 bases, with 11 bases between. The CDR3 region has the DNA TGCGCCAGCAGCCAAGGCCCGGGGTTACAAGAGACCCAGTACTTC. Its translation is CASSQGPGLQETQYF.

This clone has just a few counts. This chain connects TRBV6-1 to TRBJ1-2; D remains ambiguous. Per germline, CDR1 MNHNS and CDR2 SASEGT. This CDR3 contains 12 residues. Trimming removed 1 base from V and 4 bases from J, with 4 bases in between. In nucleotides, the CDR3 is TGTGCCAGCAGTGAAGGGGTCTATGGCTACACCTTC. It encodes CASSEGVYGYTF.

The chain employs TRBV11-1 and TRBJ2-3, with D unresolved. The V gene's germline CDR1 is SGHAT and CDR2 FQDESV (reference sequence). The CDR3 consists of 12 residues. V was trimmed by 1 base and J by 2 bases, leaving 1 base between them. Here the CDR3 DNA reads TGTGCCAGCAGCTTAGACACAGATACGCAGTATTTT. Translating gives CASSLDTDTQYF.

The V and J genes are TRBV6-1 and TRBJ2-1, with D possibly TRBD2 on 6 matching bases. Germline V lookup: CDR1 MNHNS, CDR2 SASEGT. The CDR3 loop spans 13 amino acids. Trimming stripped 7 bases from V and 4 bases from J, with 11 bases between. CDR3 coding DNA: TGTGCCAGCACCGGGAGAGTTTACAATGAGCAGTTCTTC. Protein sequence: CASTGRVYNEQFF.

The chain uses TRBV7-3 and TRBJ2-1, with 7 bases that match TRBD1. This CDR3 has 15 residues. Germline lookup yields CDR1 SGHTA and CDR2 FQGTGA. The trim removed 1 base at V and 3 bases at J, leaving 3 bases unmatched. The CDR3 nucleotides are TGTGCCAGCAGCTTAAAGGGACAGCTCTACAATGAGCAGTTCTTC. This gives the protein CASSLKGQLYNEQFF.

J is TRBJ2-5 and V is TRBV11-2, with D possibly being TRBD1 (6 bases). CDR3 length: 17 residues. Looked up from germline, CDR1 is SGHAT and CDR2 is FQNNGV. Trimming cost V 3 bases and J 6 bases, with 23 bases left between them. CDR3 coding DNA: TGTGCCAGCAGCTTCTCCTGGACAGCCCCGGGGTTCAAGACCCAGTACTTC. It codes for CASSFSWTAPGFKTQYF. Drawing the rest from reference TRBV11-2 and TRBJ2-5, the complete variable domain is EAGVAQSPRYKIIEKRQSVAFWCNPISGHATLYWYQQILGQGPKLLIQFQNNGVVDDSQLPKDRFSAERLKGVDSTLKIQPAKLEDSAVYLCASSFSWTAPGFKTQYFGPGTRLLVL.

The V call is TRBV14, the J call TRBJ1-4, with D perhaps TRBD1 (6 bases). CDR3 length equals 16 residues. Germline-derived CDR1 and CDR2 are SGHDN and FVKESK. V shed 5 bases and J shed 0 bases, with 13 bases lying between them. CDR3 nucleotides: TGTGCCAGCAGCGAACGAGGGGGGGCAACTAATGAAAAACTGTTTTTT. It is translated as CASSERGGATNEKLFF.

Here the CDR3 reads CASSADALNSPLHF. In DNA form, the CDR3 reads TGCGCCAGCAGCGCCGATGCCTTGAATTCACCCCTCCACTTT. This chain joins TRBV5-1 and TRBJ1-6; D unresolved. This CDR3 is built from 14 residues. In germline, CDR1 is SGHRS, CDR2 YFSETQ. V gave up 4 bases and J gave up 7 bases, with 12 bases separating them.

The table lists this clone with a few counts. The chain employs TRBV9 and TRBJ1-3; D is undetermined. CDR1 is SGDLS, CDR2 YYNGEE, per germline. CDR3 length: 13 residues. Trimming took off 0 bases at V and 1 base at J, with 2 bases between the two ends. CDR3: CASSVDSGNTIYF. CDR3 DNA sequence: TGTGCCAGCAGCGTAGATTCTGGAAACACCATATATTTT.

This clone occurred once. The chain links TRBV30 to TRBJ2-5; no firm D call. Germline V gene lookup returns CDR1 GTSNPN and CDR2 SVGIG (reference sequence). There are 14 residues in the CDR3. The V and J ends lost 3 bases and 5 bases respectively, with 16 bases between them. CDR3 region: CAWSGLTLRETQYF. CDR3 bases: TGTGCCTGGAGCGGGTTGACCCTCCGGGAGACCCAGTACTTC.

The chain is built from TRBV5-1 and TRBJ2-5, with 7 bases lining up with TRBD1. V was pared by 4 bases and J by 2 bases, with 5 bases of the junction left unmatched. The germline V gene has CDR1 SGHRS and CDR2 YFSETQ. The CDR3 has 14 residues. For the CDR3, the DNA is TGCGCCAGCAGCCCCGGACAGGATCAAGAGACCCAGTACTTC. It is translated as CASSPGQDQETQYF.

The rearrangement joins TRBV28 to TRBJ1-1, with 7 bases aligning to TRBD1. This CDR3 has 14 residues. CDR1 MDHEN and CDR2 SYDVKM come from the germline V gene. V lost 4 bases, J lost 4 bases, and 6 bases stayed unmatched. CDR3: CASSSPGGRTEAFF. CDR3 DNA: TGTGCCAGCAGTTCCCCAGGGGGACGCACTGAAGCTTTCTTT.

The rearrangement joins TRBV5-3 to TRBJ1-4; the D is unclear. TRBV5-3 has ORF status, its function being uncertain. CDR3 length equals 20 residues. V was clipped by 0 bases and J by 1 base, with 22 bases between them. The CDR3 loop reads CARSLAARLGLERTNEKLFF. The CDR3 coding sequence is TGTGCCAGAAGCTTGGCTGCCAGGCTTGGGTTAGAGAGAACTAATGAAAAACTGTTTTTT.

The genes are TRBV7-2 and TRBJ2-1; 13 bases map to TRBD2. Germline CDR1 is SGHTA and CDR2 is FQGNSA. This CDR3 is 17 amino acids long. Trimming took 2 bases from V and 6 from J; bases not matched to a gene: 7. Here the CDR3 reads CASSLSGTSGTINEQFF. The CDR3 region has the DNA TGTGCCAGCAGCTTATCGGGGACTAGCGGGACCATCAATGAGCAGTTCTTC.

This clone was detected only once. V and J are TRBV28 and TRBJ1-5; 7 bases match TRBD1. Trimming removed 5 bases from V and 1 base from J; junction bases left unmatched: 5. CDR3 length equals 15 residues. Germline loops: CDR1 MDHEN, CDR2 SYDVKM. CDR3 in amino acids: CASSPVQGSNQPQHF. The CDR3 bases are TGTGCCAGCAGTCCCGTACAGGGGAGCAATCAGCCCCAGCATTTT.

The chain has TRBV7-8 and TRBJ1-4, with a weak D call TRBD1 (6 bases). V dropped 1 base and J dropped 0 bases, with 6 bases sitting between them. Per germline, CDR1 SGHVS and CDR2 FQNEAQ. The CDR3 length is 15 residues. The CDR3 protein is CASSLDRATNEKLFF. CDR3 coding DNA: TGTGCCAGCAGCTTAGACAGGGCAACTAATGAAAAACTGTTTTTT.

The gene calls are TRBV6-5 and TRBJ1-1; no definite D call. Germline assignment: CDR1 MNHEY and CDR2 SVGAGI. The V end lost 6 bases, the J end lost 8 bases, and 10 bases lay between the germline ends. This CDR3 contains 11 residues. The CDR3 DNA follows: TGTGCCAGCAGATCCGGGAACGAAGCTTTCTTT. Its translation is CASRSGNEAFF.

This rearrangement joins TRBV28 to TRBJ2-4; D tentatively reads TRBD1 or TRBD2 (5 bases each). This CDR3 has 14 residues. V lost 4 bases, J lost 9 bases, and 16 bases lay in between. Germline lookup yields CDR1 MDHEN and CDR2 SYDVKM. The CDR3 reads CASSSGTTPSIQYF. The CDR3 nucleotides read TGTGCCAGCAGTTCCGGGACGACTCCGTCCATTCAGTACTTC.

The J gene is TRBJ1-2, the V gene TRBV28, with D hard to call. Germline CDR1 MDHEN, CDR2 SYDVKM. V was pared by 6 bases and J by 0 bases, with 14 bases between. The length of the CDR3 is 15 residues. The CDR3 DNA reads TGTGCCAGCAGCCCGAGGACGGCCGCTAACTATGGCTACACCTTC. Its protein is CASSPRTAANYGYTF.

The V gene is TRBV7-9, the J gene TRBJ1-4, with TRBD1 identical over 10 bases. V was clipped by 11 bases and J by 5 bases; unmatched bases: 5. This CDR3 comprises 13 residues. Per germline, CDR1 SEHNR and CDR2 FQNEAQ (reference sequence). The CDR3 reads CAGVTGGNEKLFF. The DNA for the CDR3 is TGTGCCGGAGTGACAGGGGGCAATGAAAAACTGTTTTTT.

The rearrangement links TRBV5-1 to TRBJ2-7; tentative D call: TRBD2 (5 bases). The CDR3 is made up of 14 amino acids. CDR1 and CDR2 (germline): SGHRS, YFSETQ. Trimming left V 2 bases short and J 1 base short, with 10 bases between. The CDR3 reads CASSFLSGSYEQYF. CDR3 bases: TGCGCCAGCAGCTTTTTAAGCGGTTCCTACGAGCAGTACTTC.

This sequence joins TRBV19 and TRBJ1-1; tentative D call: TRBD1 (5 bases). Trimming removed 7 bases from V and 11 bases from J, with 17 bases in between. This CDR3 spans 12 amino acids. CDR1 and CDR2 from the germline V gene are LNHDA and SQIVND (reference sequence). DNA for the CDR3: TGTGCCAGTAAGAGGGGTGGCATGGAGGCTTTCTTT. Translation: CASKRGGMEAFF.